The 26 T cell receptor beta chains below come from one sample, sequenced in a study of T cell responses to AZD1222 COVID-19 vaccine. Assay used: immunoSEQ multiplex PCR; TCRdb lists only in-frame clones, some missing. This table holds about 150,000 clones, around 90% found once. The source was peripheral blood, collected on day 0 of AZD1222 vaccination. These receptors were taken from an adult in good health.

The rearrangement joins TRBV30 to TRBJ1-1, with 7 positions matching TRBD1. Trimming removed 8 bases from V and 3 bases from J; junction bases left unmatched: 15. CDR3 length equals 15 residues. Germline assignment: CDR1 GTSNPN and CDR2 SVGIG (reference sequence). CDR3 coding DNA: TGTGCCCGAGGAGAGGGGGCGGGTTTTTACACTGAAGCTTTCTTT. It encodes CARGEGAGFYTEAFF.

This chain connects TRBV6-5 to TRBJ1-5; the D gene is possibly TRBD1 (6 bases). CDR1 is MNHEY and CDR2 is SVGAGI in the germline V gene. Trimming shortened V by 6 bases and J by 6 bases, and 18 bases separated the two germline ends. The CDR3 is made up of 15 amino acids. This CDR3 is CASSASGRGVQPQHF. CDR3 nucleotides: TGTGCCAGCAGCGCCTCGGGAAGGGGGGTTCAGCCCCAGCATTTT.

This chain uses TRBV19 with TRBJ1-2, with D unresolved. Germline CDR1 and CDR2: LNHDA and SQIVND (reference sequence). The CDR3 has 14 residues. V dropped 3 bases and J dropped 3 bases, with 11 bases sitting between them. The CDR3 DNA sequence: TGTGCCAGTAGTATCACAGACTCGGACTATGGCTACACCTTC. Protein sequence: CASSITDSDYGYTF.

As regards this clone: The sample contains more than one DNA sequence encoding this CDR3. The J gene is TRBJ1-2, the V gene TRBV7-2; possible D gene TRBD1, 6 bases. Germline V gene lookup returns CDR1 SGHTA and CDR2 FQGNSA. This CDR3 comprises 13 residues. Trimming pared 5 bases from V and 4 bases from J, leaving 11 bases between. The CDR3 DNA is TGTGCCAGCAGCGTACAGGGCCGCTATGGCTACACCTTC. This codes for CASSVQGRYGYTF.

This clone was counted a single time. In nucleotides, the CDR3 is TGTGCCAGTAGTCAGGGGGCAACCAATCAGCCCCAGCATTTT. It codes for CASSQGATNQPQHF. The rearrangement uses TRBV19 and TRBJ1-5; TRBD1 agrees at 8 bases. The CDR3 is 14 amino acids. Germline V gene data show CDR1 as LNHDA and CDR2 as SQIVND (reference sequence). Germline trimming cut 5 bases from V and 3 bases from J; bases unmatched to any gene: 3. The full variable domain, rest sourced from reference TRBV19 and TRBJ1-5, is DGGITQSPKYLFRKEGQNVTLSCEQNLNHDAMYWYRQDPGQGLRLIYYSQIVNDFQKGDIAEGYSVSREKKESFPLTVTSAQKNPTAFYLCASSQGATNQPQHFGDGTRLSIL.

The chain employs TRBV27 and TRBJ1-1; D might be TRBD1 (5 bases). The CDR3 loop spans 19 amino acids. V lost 5 bases and J lost 1, with 26 bases in between. Germline values: CDR1 MNHEY, CDR2 SMNVEV (reference sequence). CDR3 DNA: TGTGCCAGCAGTCCCCACCCGGGGGGTCGCCTCTATGGGAACACTGAAGCTTTCTTT. This sequence encodes CASSPHPGGRLYGNTEAFF.

The rearrangement links TRBV20-1 to TRBJ1-2, with D unresolved. CDR3 length: 11 residues. The germline gives CDR1 DFQATT, CDR2 SNEGSKA (reference sequence). Trimming stripped 6 bases from V and 4 bases from J, with 9 bases between. The CDR3 DNA follows: TGCAGTGCATACAGAGGCTATGGCTACACCTTC. Its translation is CSAYRGYGYTF.

The chain joins TRBV12-3 or TRBV12-4 to TRBJ2-1; 8 bases are shared with TRBD2. The CDR3 covers 13 residues. Germline trimming cut 9 bases from V and 13 bases from J; bases unmatched to any gene: 14. The CDR3 bases are TGTGCCAGTTTCACCGACGTTAGCGGGGTTCAGTTCTTC. The encoded protein is CASFTDVSGVQFF.

The J gene is TRBJ2-3, the V gene TRBV23-1; D gene ambiguous. TRBV23-1 is recorded as an ORF, its role being uncertain. V shed 4 bases and J shed 4 bases, with 15 bases lying between them. The CDR3 is 15 amino acids. CDR3 residues: CASSPPPFCPDTQYF. The DNA of the CDR3 is TGCGCCAGCAGTCCGCCCCCCTTCTGTCCAGATACGCAGTATTTT.

The CDR3 sequence is CASSLGGGLETQYF. The CDR3 DNA follows: TGTGCCAGCAGCTTAGGGGGGGGCCTAGAGACCCAGTACTTC. The chain carries TRBV7-8 and TRBJ2-5, with TRBD2 as a possible D gene (7 bases). The germline V and J ends were trimmed by 1 base and 4 bases, with 10 bases remaining between them. This CDR3 region has 14 residues. Germline assignment: CDR1 SGHVS and CDR2 FQNEAQ.

V gene TRBV27 combines with J gene TRBJ1-2; D is possibly TRBD1 (6 bases). Germline V gives CDR1 MNHEY, CDR2 SMNVEV (reference sequence). V lost 8 bases to trimming and J lost 4 bases, with 20 bases between them. The length of the CDR3 is 15 residues. CDR3 sequence: CASSTTGQPSYGYTF. The CDR3 nucleotides are TGTGCCAGCTCTACTACCGGACAGCCCAGCTATGGCTACACCTTC.

The chain's CDR3 is CASSAAKGLADDYGYTF. CDR3 DNA: TGTGCCAGCAGTGCCGCAAAGGGGCTAGCTGATGACTATGGCTACACCTTC. The chain has TRBV6-1 and TRBJ1-2, with D maybe TRBD1 (5 bases). V lost 4 bases and J 3 bases, leaving 21 bases between the germline ends. The germline V gene encodes CDR1 MNHNS and CDR2 SASEGT. This CDR3 has 17 amino acids.

The chain has TRBV6-5 and TRBJ1-6, with a weak D call TRBD1 (6 bases). V was shortened by 5 bases and J by 8 bases, with 10 bases between the two germline ends. Germline CDR1 is MNHEY and CDR2 is SVGAGI. The CDR3 totals 13 residues. The CDR3 nucleotides are TGTGCCAGCAGTAGGACAGCTTATTCACCCCTCCACTTT. This translates into CASSRTAYSPLHF.

As DNA, the CDR3 is TGCGCCAGCGGTGGGACAGGCAATCAGCCCCAGCATTTT. Encoded protein: CASGGTGNQPQHF. The V and J genes are TRBV10-2 and TRBJ1-5, with 7 bases matching TRBD1. The V and J ends lost 8 bases and 2 bases, in that order; junction bases with no gene match: 3. Per the germline V gene, CDR1 is WSHSY and CDR2 is SAAADI. This CDR3 has 13 amino acids.

This sequence joins TRBV7-9 and TRBJ1-6; TRBD1 might be the D (5 bases). The V gene's germline CDR1 is SEHNR and CDR2 FQNEAQ (reference sequence). The V gene lost 2 bases and the J gene lost 8 bases, with 10 bases spanning the gap. This CDR3 has 14 residues. The CDR3 DNA sequence: TGTGCCAGCAGCTTAATCCAGGGAGATTCACCCCTCCACTTT. The encoded protein is CASSLIQGDSPLHF.

This clone was counted between two and nine times. This chain uses TRBV12-3 or TRBV12-4 with TRBJ1-6; D gene uncertain. The V end was cut by 0 bases, the J end by 10 bases, with 7 bases between. This CDR3 has 13 amino acids. CDR3 sequence: CASSLALVSPLHF. The CDR3 nucleotides are TGTGCCAGCAGTTTAGCGCTAGTATCACCCCTCCACTTT.

This sequence joins TRBV7-8 and TRBJ1-1, with 7 bases that match TRBD1. V lost 7 bases, J lost 4 bases, and 6 bases stayed unmatched. The CDR3 runs 13 residues. Germline V CDR1 and CDR2: SGHVS, FQNEAQ. The CDR3 region is CASKEQGLTEAFF. In DNA form, the CDR3 reads TGTGCCAGCAAAGAACAGGGGCTCACTGAAGCTTTCTTT.

The chain has TRBV6-2 or TRBV6-3 and TRBJ1-5, with 8 positions matching TRBD1. The CDR3 loop spans 17 amino acids. CDR1 and CDR2 from the germline V gene are MNHEY and SVGEGT. V lost 5 bases and J lost 6; bases outside the gene matches: 15. The CDR3 bases are TGTGCCAGCAGTGACCGTAATACCCAGGGGGCAAGTCAGCCCCAGCATTTT. Residues: CASSDRNTQGASQPQHF.

Here the CDR3 DNA reads TGTGCCATCAGTGAGCAGCGGGCACCCTACGAGCAGTACTTC. The encoded protein is CAISEQRAPYEQYF. J is TRBJ2-7 and V is TRBV10-3; D might be TRBD2 (6 bases). V lost 2 bases, J lost 2 bases, and 10 bases lay in between. Per the germline V gene, CDR1 is ENHRY and CDR2 is SYGVKD. The CDR3 runs 14 residues.

The chain recombines TRBV2 with TRBJ2-5; TRBD2 matches at 7 bases. CDR1 SNHLY and CDR2 FYNNEI come from the germline V gene. After removal of 4 bases from V and 2 bases from J, the junction contained 4 bases not matched to a gene. This CDR3 spans 14 amino acids. The CDR3 region has the DNA TGTGCCAGCAGTGCTAGACTAGCACAAGAGACCCAGTACTTC. Translation gives CASSARLAQETQYF.

This rearrangement joins TRBV7-9 to TRBJ2-2; maybe TRBD1 (5 bases). CDR3 size: 14 residues. Germline-derived CDR1 and CDR2 are SEHNR and FQNEAQ (reference sequence). The V and J ends lost 6 bases and 4 bases respectively, with 12 bases between them. The CDR3 DNA is TGTGCCAGCAGACCCGGACAAATCACCGGGGAGCTGTTTTTT. Translating gives CASRPGQITGELFF.

This chain connects TRBV19 to TRBJ2-3; D unclear. The CDR3 is 13 amino acids. The germline gives CDR1 LNHDA, CDR2 SQIVND (reference sequence). Deletions cut 1 base from V and 0 bases from J, with 2 bases between. This chain's CDR3 is CASSIASTDTQYF. CDR3 nucleotide sequence: TGTGCCAGTAGTATAGCGAGCACAGATACGCAGTATTTT.

The chain employs TRBV10-3 and TRBJ1-6; TRBD1 is a possible D gene (6 bases). Trimming removed 3 bases from V and 7 bases from J, with 10 bases in between. The CDR3 length is 14 residues. CDR1 and CDR2 from the germline V gene are ENHRY and SYGVKD. The CDR3 nucleotides are TGTGCCATCAGTGAAACAGGGCAGAATTCACCCCTCCACTTT. It yields the protein CAISETGQNSPLHF.

In DNA form, the CDR3 reads TGCGCCAGCAGTCACAGGGAAAATCTCCAAGAGACCCAGTACTTC. Protein: CASSHRENLQETQYF. The chain joins TRBV10-1 to TRBJ2-5; TRBD1 is a possible D gene (6 bases). CDR3 length: 15 amino acids. V was shortened by 5 bases and J by 1 base, with 14 bases between the two germline ends. Germline V gives CDR1 WNHNN, CDR2 SYGVQD (reference sequence).

The chain combines TRBV4-1 with TRBJ2-1; maybe TRBD1 (6 bases). V was trimmed by 1 base and J by 5 bases, leaving 15 bases between them. Germline loops: CDR1 MGHRA, CDR2 YSYEKL. This CDR3 is built from 16 residues. In nucleotides, the CDR3 is TGCGCCAGCAGCCAAGGACGAGGGGGAAATCACAATGAGCAGTTCTTC. Translated: CASSQGRGGNHNEQFF.

This rearrangement joins TRBV10-2 to TRBJ2-7; unclear D gene. The CDR3 runs 14 residues. With 0 bases removed from V and 1 base from J, the gap between germline ends came to 7 bases. Looked up from germline, CDR1 is WSHSY and CDR2 is SAAADI. The CDR3 protein is CASSESWDSYEQYF. CDR3 in DNA: TGCGCCAGCAGTGAGTCTTGGGATTCCTACGAGCAGTACTTC.